The following is a T cell receptor beta chain sequence with its context. This clone has more than one count but fewer than ten. No antigen is known for it. Per-base quality was not reported, and no clone a single base away is much larger than it. Separate from the roughly 630-subject first cohort, the validation cohort of about 110 subjects was the group to which the donors belonged. The library was made by the immunoSEQ multiplex PCR assay. From the authors' description of their analysis: To diagnose cytomegalovirus status from the catalog of TCR beta chain sequences, a statistical classification framework was built. TCRdb limited this immuneACCESS table to in-frame rearrangements with V and J called. A share of clones is missing; checked studies link under half to unresolved V genes, and the rest is unexplained. From that table come the V and J calls and clone size; the DNA was used to work out D and trimming. For this sample the table gives about 140,000 clones, of which 84% were detected only once. The ten largest make up roughly 1.4% of the sample.

V is shortened by 3 bases, J by 4 bases, and the region joining them spans 7 bases. Sequences SGDLS (CDR1) and YYNGEE (CDR2) are obtained from the germline V gene. The CDR3, from cysteine to phenylalanine, totals 12 residues. CDR3 DNA only is kept here, 36 bases in frame from base 1. The data were obtained in a study of cytomegalovirus exposure and HLA in healthy donors (dated by TCRdb to the late 2010s). The study in broad terms: According to a later analysis, the roughly 120 validation repertoires were produced on the same platform as the roughly 600 repertoires of the first cohort. Besides the first cohort of 500 to 700 subjects, a separate validation cohort made up of over a hundred different subjects was used. The study aimed to test whether signatures of past pathogen exposure could be identified by cataloging public T cell receptors. High-throughput TCR immunosequencing, statistical association of individual TCRs with disease status, and machine learning were combined to predict cytomegalovirus infection status.

What the authors observed across the whole study: In vitro tests confirmed that a few of the cytomegalovirus-associated TCR beta chains recognize cytomegalovirus antigens. The validation cohort had no HLA typing available for a later analysis, so co-occurrence within that cohort was assessed over all 130 or so repertoires. The classifier was reported to diagnose cytomegalovirus status with high specificity and sensitivity in both the original cohort and the validation cohort. Across donors, most TCR sequences were observed very rarely, whereas some public TCRs were present in many individuals. A later analysis found that TCRs clustered in the first cohort also tended to co-occur in the 110 or so validation repertoires, with 90% to 95% of cluster scores above 0. In the study, some 180 TCR beta chains were listed as associated with cytomegalovirus. It was suggested by the authors that the approach could potentially be generalized to other disease states and immunological phenotypes.

The chain joins TRBV9 to TRBJ1-2, with no confidently assigned D gene. The specimen sequenced was PBMCs. This clonotype was sampled from a woman aged 30 to 39 in good health and CMV-seronegative. The bases read TGTGCCAGCAGCGACGGGGTCTATGGCTACACCTTC. Its amino acids are CASSDGVYGYTF.